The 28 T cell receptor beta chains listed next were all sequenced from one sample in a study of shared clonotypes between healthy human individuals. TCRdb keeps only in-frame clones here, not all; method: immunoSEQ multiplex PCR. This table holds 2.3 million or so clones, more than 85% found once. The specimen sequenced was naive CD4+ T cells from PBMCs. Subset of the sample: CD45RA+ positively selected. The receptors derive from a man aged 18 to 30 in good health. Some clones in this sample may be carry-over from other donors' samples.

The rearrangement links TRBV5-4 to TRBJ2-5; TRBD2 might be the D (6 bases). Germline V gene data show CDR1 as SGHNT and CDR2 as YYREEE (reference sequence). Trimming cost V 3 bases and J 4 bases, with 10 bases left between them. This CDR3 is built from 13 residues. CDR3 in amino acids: CASSSMGGETQYF. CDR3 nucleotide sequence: TGTGCCAGCAGCTCGATGGGGGGAGAGACCCAGTACTTC.

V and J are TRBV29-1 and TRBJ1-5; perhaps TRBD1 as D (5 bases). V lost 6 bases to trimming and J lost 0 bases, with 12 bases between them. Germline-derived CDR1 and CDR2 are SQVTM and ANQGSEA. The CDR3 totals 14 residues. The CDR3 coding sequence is TGCAGCGTCCGGGACGGGTATAGCAATCAGCCCCAGCATTTT. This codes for CSVRDGYSNQPQHF.

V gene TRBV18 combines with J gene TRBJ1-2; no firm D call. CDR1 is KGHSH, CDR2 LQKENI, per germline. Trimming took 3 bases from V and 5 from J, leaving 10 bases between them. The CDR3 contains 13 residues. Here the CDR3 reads CASSPVEGYGYTF. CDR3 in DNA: TGTGCCAGCTCACCGGTGGAAGGGTATGGCTACACCTTC. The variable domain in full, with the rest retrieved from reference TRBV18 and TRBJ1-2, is NAGVMQNPRHLVRRRGQEARLRCSPMKGHSHVYWYRQLPEEGLKFMVYLQKENIIDESGMPKERFSAEFPKEGPSILRIQQVVRGDSAAYFCASSPVEGYGYTFGSGTRLTVV.

CDR3: CGGGHMNTEAFF. CDR3 DNA: TGCGGCGGGGGGCACATGAACACTGAAGCTTTCTTT. The chain couples TRBV29-1 to TRBJ1-1; D possibly corresponds to TRBD1 (6 bases). Germline V gene sequence: CDR1 SQVTM, CDR2 ANQGSEA. The CDR3 has 12 residues.

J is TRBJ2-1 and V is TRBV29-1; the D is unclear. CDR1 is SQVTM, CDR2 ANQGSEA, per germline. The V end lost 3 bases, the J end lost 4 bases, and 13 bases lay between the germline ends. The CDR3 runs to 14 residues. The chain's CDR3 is CSVETATSYNEQFF. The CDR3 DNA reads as TGCAGCGTTGAGACGGCTACTTCATACAATGAGCAGTTCTTC.

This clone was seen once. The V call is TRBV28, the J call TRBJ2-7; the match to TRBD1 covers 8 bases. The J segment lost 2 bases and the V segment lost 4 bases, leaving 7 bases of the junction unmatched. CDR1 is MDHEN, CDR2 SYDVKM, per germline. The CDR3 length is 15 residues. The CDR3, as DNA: TGTGCCAGCAGTTCAGGGGGCAGAACCACCTACGAGCAGTACTTC. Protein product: CASSSGGRTTYEQYF.

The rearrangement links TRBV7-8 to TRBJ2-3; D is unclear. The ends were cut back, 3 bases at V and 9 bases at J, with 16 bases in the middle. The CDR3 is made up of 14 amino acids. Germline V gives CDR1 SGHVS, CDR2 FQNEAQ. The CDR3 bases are TGTGCCAGCAGCTTGCCGGCCCCCGGTCCGACGCAGTATTTT. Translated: CASSLPAPGPTQYF. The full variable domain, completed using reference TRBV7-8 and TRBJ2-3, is GAGVSQSPRYKVAKRGQDVALRCDPISGHVSLFWYQQALGQGPEFLTYFQNEAQLDKSGLPSDRFFAERPEGSVSTLKIQRTQQEDSAVYLCASSLPAPGPTQYFGPGTRLTVL.

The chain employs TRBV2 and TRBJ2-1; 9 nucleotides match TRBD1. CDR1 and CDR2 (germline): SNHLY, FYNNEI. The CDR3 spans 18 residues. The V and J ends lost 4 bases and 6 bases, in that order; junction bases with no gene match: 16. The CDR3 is CASSVGQGSRAGINEQFF. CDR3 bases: TGTGCCAGCAGTGTCGGACAGGGGAGTAGGGCTGGCATCAATGAGCAGTTCTTC.

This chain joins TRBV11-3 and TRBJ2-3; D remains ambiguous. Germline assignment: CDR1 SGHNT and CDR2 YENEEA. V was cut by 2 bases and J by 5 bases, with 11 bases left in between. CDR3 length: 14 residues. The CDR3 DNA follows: TGTGCCAGCAGCTTATCGGGCGTAGGAGATACGCAGTATTTT. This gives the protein CASSLSGVGDTQYF. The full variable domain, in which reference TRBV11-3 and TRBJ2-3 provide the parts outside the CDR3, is EAGVVQSPRYKIIEKKQPVAFWCNPISGHNTLYWYLQNLGQGPELLIRYENEEAVDDSQLPKDRFSAERLKGVDSTLKIQPAELGDSAVYLCASSLSGVGDTQYFGPGTRLTVL.

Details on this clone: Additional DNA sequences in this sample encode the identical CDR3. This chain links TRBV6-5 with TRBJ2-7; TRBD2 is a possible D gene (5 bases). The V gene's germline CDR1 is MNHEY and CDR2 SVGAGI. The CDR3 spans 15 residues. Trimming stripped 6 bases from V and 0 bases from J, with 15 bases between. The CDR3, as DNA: TGTGCCAGCAGCTATAGCGAGGCCTACTCCTACGAGCAGTACTTC. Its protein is CASSYSEAYSYEQYF.

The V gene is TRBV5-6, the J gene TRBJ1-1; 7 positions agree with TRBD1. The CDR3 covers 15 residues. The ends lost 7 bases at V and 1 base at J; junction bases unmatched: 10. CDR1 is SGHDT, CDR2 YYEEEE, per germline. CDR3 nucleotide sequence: TGTGCCAGCGCCCAAGAAACAGGGGCGAACACTGAAGCTTTCTTT. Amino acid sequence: CASAQETGANTEAFF. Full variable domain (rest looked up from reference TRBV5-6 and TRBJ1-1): DAGVTQSPTHLIKTRGQQVTLRCSPKSGHDTVSWYQQALGQGPQFIFQYYEEEERQRGNFPDRFSGHQFPNYSSELNVNALLLGDSALYLCASAQETGANTEAFFGQGTRLTVV.

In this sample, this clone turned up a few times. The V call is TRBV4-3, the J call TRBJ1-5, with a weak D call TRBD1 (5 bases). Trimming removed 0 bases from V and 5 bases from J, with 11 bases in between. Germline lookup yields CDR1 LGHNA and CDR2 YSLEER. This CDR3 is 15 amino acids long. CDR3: CASSQDRQSHQPQHF. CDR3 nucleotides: TGCGCCAGCAGCCAAGATCGACAGAGCCATCAGCCCCAGCATTTT.

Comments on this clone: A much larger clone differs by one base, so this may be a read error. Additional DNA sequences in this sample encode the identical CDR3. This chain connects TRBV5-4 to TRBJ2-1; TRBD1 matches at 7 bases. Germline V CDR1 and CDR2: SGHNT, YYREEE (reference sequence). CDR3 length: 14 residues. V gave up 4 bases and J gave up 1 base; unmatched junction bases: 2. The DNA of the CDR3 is TGTGCCAGCAGCCGACAGGGTTCCTACAATGAGCAGTTCTTC. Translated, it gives CASSRQGSYNEQFF.

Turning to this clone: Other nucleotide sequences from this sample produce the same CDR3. The CDR3 is CASSPPVNTEAFF. CDR3 bases: TGTGCCAGCTCACCACCGGTGAACACTGAAGCTTTCTTT. V and J are TRBV18 and TRBJ1-1; D is unresolved. The germline V and J ends were trimmed by 0 bases and 0 bases, with 2 bases remaining between them. The CDR3 contains 13 residues. Looked up from germline, CDR1 is KGHSH and CDR2 is LQKENI.

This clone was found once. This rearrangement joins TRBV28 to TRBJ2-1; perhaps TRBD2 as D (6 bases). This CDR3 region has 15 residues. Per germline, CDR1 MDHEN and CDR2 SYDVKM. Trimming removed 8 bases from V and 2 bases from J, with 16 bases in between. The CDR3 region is CASSERGEAYNEQFF. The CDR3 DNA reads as TGTGCCAGCTCGGAGCGCGGGGAGGCCTACAATGAGCAGTTCTTC.

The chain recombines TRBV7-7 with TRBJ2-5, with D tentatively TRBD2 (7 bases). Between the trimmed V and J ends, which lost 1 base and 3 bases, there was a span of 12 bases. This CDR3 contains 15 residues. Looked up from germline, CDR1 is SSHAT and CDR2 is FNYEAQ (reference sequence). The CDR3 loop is CASSLVGGPEETQYF. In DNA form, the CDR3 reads TGTGCCAGCAGCTTAGTGGGGGGGCCTGAAGAGACCCAGTACTTC.

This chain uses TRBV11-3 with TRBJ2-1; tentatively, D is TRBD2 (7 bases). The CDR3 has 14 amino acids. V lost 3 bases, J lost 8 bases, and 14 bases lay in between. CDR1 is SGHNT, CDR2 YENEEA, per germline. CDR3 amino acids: CASSFQGSGDEQFF. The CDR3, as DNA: TGTGCCAGCAGCTTCCAGGGGAGCGGGGATGAGCAGTTCTTC.

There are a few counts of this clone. The DNA of the CDR3 is TGTGCCAGCAGTTCGCCGGGGAGGCAGGGCTACACCTTC. Translation gives CASSSPGRQGYTF. The rearrangement joins TRBV28 to TRBJ1-2; D is ambiguous. This CDR3 contains 13 residues. The germline gives CDR1 MDHEN, CDR2 SYDVKM. With 4 bases removed from V and 8 bases from J, the gap between germline ends came to 14 bases.

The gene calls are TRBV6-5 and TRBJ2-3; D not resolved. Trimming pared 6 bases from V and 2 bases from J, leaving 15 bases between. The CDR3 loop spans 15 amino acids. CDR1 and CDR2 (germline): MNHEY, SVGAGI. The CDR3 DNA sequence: TGTGCCAGCAGGCCGAATAGTCGCCTCACAGATACGCAGTATTTT. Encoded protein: CASRPNSRLTDTQYF.

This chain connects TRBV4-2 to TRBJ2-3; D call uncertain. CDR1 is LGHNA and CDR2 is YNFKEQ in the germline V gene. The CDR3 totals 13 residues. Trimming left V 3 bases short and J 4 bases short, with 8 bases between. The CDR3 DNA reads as TGTGCCAGCAGCCAGGATATAGCAGATACGCAGTATTTT. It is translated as CASSQDIADTQYF.

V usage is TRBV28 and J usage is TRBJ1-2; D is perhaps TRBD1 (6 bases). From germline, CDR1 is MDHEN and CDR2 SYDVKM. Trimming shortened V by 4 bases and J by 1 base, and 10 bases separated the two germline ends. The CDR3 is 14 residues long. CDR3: CASSSGQLNYGYTF. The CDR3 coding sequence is TGTGCCAGCAGTTCAGGACAGCTTAACTATGGCTACACCTTC.

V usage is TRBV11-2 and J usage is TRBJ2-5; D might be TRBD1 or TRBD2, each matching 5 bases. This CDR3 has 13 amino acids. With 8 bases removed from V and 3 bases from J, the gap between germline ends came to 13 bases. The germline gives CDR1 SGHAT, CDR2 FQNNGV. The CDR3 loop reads CASAPGREETQYF. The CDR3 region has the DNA TGTGCCAGCGCCCCGGGGCGCGAAGAGACCCAGTACTTC.

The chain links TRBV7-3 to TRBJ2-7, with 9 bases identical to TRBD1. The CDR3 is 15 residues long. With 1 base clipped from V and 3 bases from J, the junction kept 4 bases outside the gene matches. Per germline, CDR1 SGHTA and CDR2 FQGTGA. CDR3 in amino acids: CASSLSGTGNYEQYF. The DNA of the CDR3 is TGTGCCAGCAGCTTAAGCGGGACAGGGAACTACGAGCAGTACTTC.

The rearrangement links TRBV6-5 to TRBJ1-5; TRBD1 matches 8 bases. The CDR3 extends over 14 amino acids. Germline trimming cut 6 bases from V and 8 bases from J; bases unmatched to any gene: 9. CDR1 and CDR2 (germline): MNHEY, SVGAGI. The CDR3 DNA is TGTGCCAGCAGGCCAGACAGGGGAAGGAAGCCCCAGCATTTT. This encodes CASRPDRGRKPQHF.

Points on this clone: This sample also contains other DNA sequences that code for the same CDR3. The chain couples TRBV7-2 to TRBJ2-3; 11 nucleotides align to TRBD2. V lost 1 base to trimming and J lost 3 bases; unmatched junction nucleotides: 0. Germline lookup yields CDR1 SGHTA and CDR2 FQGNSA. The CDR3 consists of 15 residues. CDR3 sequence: CASSLGTSGTDTQYF. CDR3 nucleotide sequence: TGTGCCAGCAGCTTAGGGACTAGCGGGACAGATACGCAGTATTTT.

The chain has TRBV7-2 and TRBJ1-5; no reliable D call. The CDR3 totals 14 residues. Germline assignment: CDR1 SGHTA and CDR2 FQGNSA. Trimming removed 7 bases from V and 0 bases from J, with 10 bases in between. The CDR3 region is CASTRGDSNQPQHF. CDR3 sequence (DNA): TGTGCCAGCACCCGGGGAGATAGCAATCAGCCCCAGCATTTT.

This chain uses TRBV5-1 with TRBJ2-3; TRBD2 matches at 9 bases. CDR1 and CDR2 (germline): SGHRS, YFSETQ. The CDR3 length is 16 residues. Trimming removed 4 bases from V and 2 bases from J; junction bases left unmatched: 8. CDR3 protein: CASSLVAGDLTDTQYF. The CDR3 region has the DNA TGCGCCAGCAGCCTAGTAGCGGGAGACCTCACAGATACGCAGTATTTT.

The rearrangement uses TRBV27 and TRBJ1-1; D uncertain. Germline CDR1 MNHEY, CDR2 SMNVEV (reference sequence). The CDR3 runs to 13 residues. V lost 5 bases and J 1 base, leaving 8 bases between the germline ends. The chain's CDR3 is CASSPRGNTEAFF. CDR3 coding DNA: TGTGCCAGCAGTCCAAGAGGGAACACTGAAGCTTTCTTT.